Presented here are 22 T cell receptor beta chains from one specimen sequenced in a study of T cell responses to AZD1222 COVID-19 vaccine. Repertoires were generated with immunoSEQ multiplex PCR, while TCRdb's copy carries only in-frame clones and drops some. The table has approximately 170,000 clones, about nine tenths seen once. The starting material was peripheral blood, obtained on day 0 of AZD1222 vaccination. These TCRs come from an adult in good health.

V gene TRBV7-8 combines with J gene TRBJ1-4; D may be TRBD1 (6 bases). Germline assignment: CDR1 SGHVS and CDR2 FQNEAQ. The CDR3 spans 20 residues. V gave up 1 base and J gave up 0 bases, with 21 bases separating them. CDR3 protein: CASSLEARGVGSATNEKLFF. The CDR3 nucleotides are TGTGCCAGCAGCTTAGAAGCCAGGGGAGTTGGTTCGGCAACTAATGAAAAACTGTTTTTT. The full variable domain, with the rest looked up from reference TRBV7-8 and TRBJ1-4, is GAGVSQSPRYKVAKRGQDVALRCDPISGHVSLFWYQQALGQGPEFLTYFQNEAQLDKSGLPSDRFFAERPEGSVSTLKIQRTQQEDSAVYLCASSLEARGVGSATNEKLFFGSGTQLSVL.

The chain uses TRBV3-1 (or the pseudogene TRBV3-2) and TRBJ1-2; D possibly corresponds to TRBD1 (5 bases). Germline V lookup: CDR1 LGHDT, CDR2 YNNKEL (reference sequence). V lost 1 base and J 7 bases, leaving 10 bases between the germline ends. The CDR3 loop spans 13 amino acids. The CDR3 reads CASSQGIRGGYTF. CDR3 sequence (DNA): TGTGCCAGCAGCCAAGGGATAAGGGGTGGCTACACCTTC.

J is TRBJ2-5 and V is TRBV11-2; 13 positions agree with TRBD2. V was clipped by 3 bases and J by 2 bases; unmatched bases: 6. Germline CDR1 reads SGHAT; CDR2 reads FQNNGV. The CDR3 has 17 amino acids. The DNA for the CDR3 is TGTGCCAGCAGCTTCCCACTAGCGGGGGGGCCTCAAGAGACCCAGTACTTC. Encoded protein: CASSFPLAGGPQETQYF.

The CDR3 DNA sequence: TGTGCCAGCAGTGAACGGGGAAACCAAGAGACCCAGTACTTC. This encodes CASSERGNQETQYF. This chain uses TRBV25-1 with TRBJ2-5, with D maybe TRBD2 (5 bases). The V gene's germline CDR1 is MGHDK and CDR2 SYGVNS. The V end was cut by 2 bases, the J end by 0 bases, with 7 bases between. The CDR3 loop spans 14 amino acids. Full variable domain (missing parts from reference TRBV25-1 and TRBJ2-5): EADIYQTPRYLVIGTGKKITLECSQTMGHDKMYWYQQDPGMELHLIHYSYGVNSTEKGDLSSESTVSRIRTEHFPLTLESARPSHTSQYLCASSERGNQETQYFGPGTRLLVL.

This rearrangement joins TRBV7-3 to TRBJ1-1; TRBD1 matches 10 bases. Germline V gives CDR1 SGHTA, CDR2 FQGTGA. The CDR3 covers 14 residues. The junction had 6 bases not matched to a gene; V was cut back by 4 bases and J by 7 bases. CDR3 nucleotides: TGTGCCAGCAGCTACGACAGGGGGCAGGGTGAAGCTTTCTTT. This translates into CASSYDRGQGEAFF.

The V gene is TRBV18, the J gene TRBJ1-5; no definite D call. Trimming removed 5 bases from V and 0 bases from J, with 8 bases in between. Germline values: CDR1 KGHSH, CDR2 LQKENI. This CDR3 has 14 amino acids. CDR3 DNA: TGTGCCAGCTCAGATAACTATAGCAATCAGCCCCAGCATTTT. It codes for CASSDNYSNQPQHF. The complete variable domain, with remaining parts taken from reference TRBV18 and TRBJ1-5, reads NAGVMQNPRHLVRRRGQEARLRCSPMKGHSHVYWYRQLPEEGLKFMVYLQKENIIDESGMPKERFSAEFPKEGPSILRIQQVVRGDSAAYFCASSDNYSNQPQHFGDGTRLSIL.

J is TRBJ2-7 and V is TRBV6-5; D is perhaps TRBD1 or TRBD2 (5 bases each). Looked up from germline, CDR1 is MNHEY and CDR2 is SVGAGI. CDR3 length: 15 residues. V was trimmed by 0 bases and J by 3 bases, leaving 12 bases between them. Here the CDR3 reads CASSYSGTQRYEQYF. DNA for the CDR3: TGTGCCAGCAGTTACTCCGGGACCCAACGCTACGAGCAGTACTTC.

V and J are TRBV30 and TRBJ2-2; 8 bases line up with TRBD2. Germline V lookup: CDR1 GTSNPN, CDR2 SVGIG (reference sequence). The ends lost 3 bases at V and 6 bases at J; junction bases unmatched: 6. The CDR3 loop spans 14 amino acids. The CDR3 sequence is CAWSEGTSAGELFF. CDR3 sequence (DNA): TGTGCCTGGAGCGAAGGGACTAGTGCCGGGGAGCTGTTTTTT.

For the CDR3, the DNA is TGTGCCAGCAGCTTGTTCGGGGGTTCCTACGAGCAGTACTTC. Its protein is CASSLFGGSYEQYF. This chain joins TRBV5-4 and TRBJ2-7; tentatively, D is TRBD2 (6 bases). CDR1 SGHNT and CDR2 YYREEE come from the germline V gene (reference sequence). The V end was cut by 1 base, the J end by 1 base, with 9 bases between. The CDR3 contains 14 residues.

The chain combines TRBV9 with TRBJ1-2, with 8 positions matching TRBD1. The J segment lost 2 bases and the V segment lost 0 bases, leaving 6 bases of the junction unmatched. From germline, CDR1 is SGDLS and CDR2 YYNGEE. The CDR3 runs 16 residues. CDR3 DNA: TGTGCCAGCAGCGTAGGACAGGGGACTTTGAACTATGGCTACACCTTC. Protein sequence: CASSVGQGTLNYGYTF.

The V and J genes are TRBV24-1 and TRBJ2-1; D is perhaps TRBD1 or TRBD2 (5 bases each). From germline, CDR1 is KGHDR and CDR2 SFDVKD. V was trimmed by 3 bases and J by 6 bases, leaving 14 bases between them. CDR3 length equals 15 residues. The CDR3 is CATSDRDGRRNEQFF. DNA of the CDR3: TGTGCCACCAGTGATAGGGACGGACGGCGCAATGAGCAGTTCTTC.

This chain links TRBV7-9 with TRBJ2-7; D might be TRBD2 (5 bases). The CDR3 totals 13 residues. Germline V gene sequence: CDR1 SEHNR, CDR2 FQNEAQ (reference sequence). V lost 7 bases to trimming and J lost 5 bases, with 15 bases between them. CDR3 amino acids: CASTVRGLDEQYF. The CDR3 DNA reads TGTGCCAGCACCGTCAGAGGGTTGGACGAGCAGTACTTC.

This chain connects TRBV28 to TRBJ1-5, with D possibly TRBD1 on 6 matching bases. V shed 6 bases and J shed 2 bases, with 14 bases lying between them. This CDR3 has 15 amino acids. The germline CDR1 and CDR2 sequences are MDHEN and SYDVKM. Here the CDR3 reads CASSVGGAGNQPQHF. The CDR3, as DNA: TGTGCCAGCAGCGTGGGGGGGGCCGGCAATCAGCCCCAGCATTTT.

The J gene is TRBJ2-1, the V gene TRBV20-1; D gene ambiguous. Trimming pared 0 bases from V and 7 bases from J, leaving 1 base between. The CDR3 contains 10 residues. CDR1 is DFQATT and CDR2 is SNEGSKA in the germline V gene (reference sequence). The DNA for the CDR3 is TGCAGTGCTAGAGAGAATGAGCAGTTCTTC. Its protein is CSARENEQFF.

The chain couples TRBV28 to TRBJ2-7, with 13 bases aligning to TRBD2. Germline V gives CDR1 MDHEN, CDR2 SYDVKM. The V and J ends lost 2 bases and 11 bases, in that order; junction bases with no gene match: 9. This CDR3 contains 15 residues. In DNA form, the CDR3 reads TGTGCCAGCAGTTTAGGCGGACTAGCGGGAGAAAAGGAGTACTTC. Protein sequence: CASSLGGLAGEKEYF.

CDR3 bases: TGTGCCAGCAGCTTAGGCTACAGGGGACCCAATACTGAAGCTTTCTTT. This sequence encodes CASSLGYRGPNTEAFF. V gene TRBV7-8 combines with J gene TRBJ1-1; 7 bases match TRBD1. The germline gives CDR1 SGHVS, CDR2 FQNEAQ. The CDR3 contains 16 residues. V gave up 1 base and J gave up 5 bases; unmatched junction bases: 10.

Notes on this clone: The same CDR3 can be traced to other DNA sequences in this sample. This chain connects TRBV7-2 to TRBJ2-2, with D unresolved. Trimming took 3 bases from V and 1 from J, leaving 0 bases between them. Germline V CDR1 and CDR2: SGHTA, FQGNSA. The CDR3 is 12 amino acids. CDR3 loop: CASSLNTGELFF. CDR3 DNA sequence: TGTGCCAGCAGCTTGAACACCGGGGAGCTGTTTTTT.

The chain employs TRBV19 and TRBJ2-3; D is perhaps TRBD1 (6 bases). Looked up from germline, CDR1 is LNHDA and CDR2 is SQIVND (reference sequence). V dropped 4 bases and J dropped 0 bases, with 17 bases sitting between them. This CDR3 spans 17 amino acids. The CDR3 DNA follows: TGTGCCAGTAGTAGGGCTCGGACAGTCCCTAGCACAGATACGCAGTATTTT. It encodes CASSRARTVPSTDTQYF.

The chain joins TRBV7-2 to TRBJ1-1; 8 bases are a match to TRBD1. The CDR3 contains 14 residues. The germline V gene has CDR1 SGHTA and CDR2 FQGNSA. The V and J ends lost 5 bases and 0 bases, in that order; junction bases with no gene match: 2. The CDR3 reads CASSATGVNTEAFF. The DNA of the CDR3 is TGTGCCAGCAGCGCGACAGGGGTGAACACTGAAGCTTTCTTT.

V gene TRBV4-1 combines with J gene TRBJ1-1; 8 nucleotides agree with TRBD1. V was pared by 4 bases and J by 2 bases, with 6 bases of the junction left unmatched. Per germline, CDR1 MGHRA and CDR2 YSYEKL. The CDR3 loop spans 15 amino acids. CDR3 protein: CASSPAGQANTEAFF. CDR3 bases: TGCGCCAGCAGCCCCGCGGGACAGGCTAACACTGAAGCTTTCTTT.

This clone was seen just once. The V gene is TRBV9, the J gene TRBJ2-1; D is perhaps TRBD1 (5 bases). The germline V gene encodes CDR1 SGDLS and CDR2 YYNGEE. The CDR3 length is 16 residues. V shed 0 bases and J shed 6 bases, with 16 bases lying between them. CDR3 loop: CASSVDDSRVSNEQFF. DNA of the CDR3: TGTGCCAGCAGCGTAGATGACAGCAGAGTTTCCAATGAGCAGTTCTTC.

A single count supports this clone. This chain connects TRBV7-6 to TRBJ1-2; TRBD1 matches at 7 bases. V was clipped by 5 bases and J by 7 bases; unmatched bases: 13. The CDR3 is 15 residues long. The germline gives CDR1 SGHVS, CDR2 FNYEAQ. CDR3 nucleotide sequence: TGTGCCAGCAGCCCCCGGGACAGTCAAAGGGGTGGCTACACCTTC. This translates into CASSPRDSQRGGYTF.